This record covers a single TCR beta chain. Antigen unknown. The data derive from a study of T cells after yellow fever vaccination. Findings and caveats of the study: Contaminating bulk clonotypes could be abundant in FACS-sorted repertoires. Boosting was followed by the reappearance of most primary-vaccination clones (roughly 96% CD4, 88% CD8).

CDR3 size: 15 residues. Germline V gives CDR1 SGHRS, CDR2 YFSETQ. V trimming: 0 bases; J trimming: 7 bases; junction bases outside the gene matches: 5. TCR cDNA, made by 5'RACE template switching, carried an added universal primer site and UMIs. One entry per CDR3 protein results from TCRdb running MiXCR on the 5' RACE reads. The sample shows 500,000 to 650,000 distinct CDR3 sequences, roughly 12% of them seen only once. The source of this sequence is a man in his thirties or forties who received the YFV17D yellow fever vaccine. The rearrangement links TRBV5-1 to TRBJ2-1; 9 bases are a match to TRBD2. This specimen consisted of PBMCs, obtained on the day of the yellow fever booster vaccination. DNA of the CDR3: TGCGCCAGCAGCTTGGAGGCAGCGGGAGGTAATGAGCAGTTCTTC. Translated, it gives CASSLEAAGGNEQFF.